This TCR beta chain was sequenced in a study of technical replicates of blood from several donors. V shed 1 base, J shed 0 bases, and the junction held 5 bases outside the gene matches. The CDR3 covers 16 residues. Germline CDR1 reads SGHRS; CDR2 reads YFSETQ. Some clones are missing from TCRdb's copy, which holds only in-frame ones; the method was immunoSEQ multiplex PCR. This table holds about 71,000 clones, 85% to 90% found once. The clonotype comes from a human donor in good health. Some clones in this sample may be carry-over from other donors' samples. Sequencing input: PBMCs. This chain connects TRBV5-1 to TRBJ1-1; 8 positions match TRBD1. The CDR3 bases are TGCGCCAGCAGCTTGTCGACAGGGGCGGTGAACACTGAAGCTTTCTTT. Protein: CASSLSTGAVNTEAFF.